This TCR beta chain was profiled in a study of OX40 agonist ivuxolimab in advanced cancers. The overall study: Patients were infused with ivuxolimab every 2 weeks at 0.01 to 10 mg/kg. Prior anti-PD-1, anti-PD-L1 or anti-CTLA-4 therapy did not bar entry, and approximately 40% had some.

It was autoimmune disease history or systemic immunosuppression that excluded patients. Samples were taken at baseline and on day 1 of cycles 4 and 7. Trimming removed 4 bases from V and 2 bases from J, with 21 bases in between. Germline CDR1 reads MNHEY; CDR2 reads SMNVEV (reference sequence). This CDR3 spans 18 amino acids. Some clones are missing from TCRdb's copy, which holds only in-frame ones; the method was immunoSEQ multiplex PCR. The sample includes tens of thousands of clones, 75% to 90% of them seen just once. Sequences were derived from CD4+ or CD8+ T cells sorted from blood, sampled in a trial of the OX40 agonist ivuxolimab. This chain links TRBV27 with TRBJ1-5, with D tentatively TRBD1 (5 bases). The origin of this receptor is an adult with an advanced solid tumor such as melanoma, head and neck, liver or kidney cancer. The CDR3 DNA is TGTGCCAGCAGTTCCCTGGGCAGGGAAGGTGTTGGCAATCAGCCCCAGCATTTT. Encoded protein: CASSSLGREGVGNQPQHF.